This TCR beta chain appears in the sequencing data of a study of PD-1 blockade in classical Hodgkin lymphoma. Study context: Intravenous delivery of nivolumab at 3 mg/kg to patients occurred every 2 weeks. Broader study findings: CD4+ TCR diversity climbed significantly by C4D1, unlike CD8+ TCR diversity. Newly diagnosed patients had baseline TCR diversity that was reportedly lower than that of healthy donors. Individuals who commenced nivolumab within less than 1 year of ASCT were excluded.

V shed 4 bases and J 4 bases; nucleotides not matched to a gene: 17. The CDR3 runs 18 residues. Per the germline V gene, CDR1 is SGHTA and CDR2 is FQGNSA. Produced via immunoSEQ multiplex PCR; TCRdb's table is partial and in-frame only. The profile shows around 37,000 clones, 92% of them singletons. Note on this clone: Its antigen remains unknown.

The time point was: cycle 4 day 1 (C4D1), after about 6 weeks of nivolumab. There was relapse after autologous stem cell transplantation in every patient, and there was variation in brentuximab vedotin exposure. Researchers used magnetic negative selection to pull out pure CD4+ T cells from thawed PBMCs. This rearrangement joins TRBV7-2 to TRBJ1-2; 8 nucleotides agree with TRBD1. This material consisted of CD4+ T cells from blood, taken before the fourth cycle of nivolumab. The TCR was taken from a human donor with classical Hodgkin lymphoma. For the CDR3, the DNA is TGTGCCAGCAGCTCAGCTATTAGTAGGCAGGGGGCTCTCTATGGCTACACCTTC. This sequence encodes CASSSAISRQGALYGYTF.